Following are 4 T cell receptor beta chains from one sample sequenced in a study of blood T cells in healthy people across ages. A J-beta primer mix and a sample-barcoded 5' primer were used in a second PCR of roughly 7 to 12 cycles. A single record per CDR3 protein comes from TCRdb applying MiXCR to the 5' RACE reads. The data hold 980,000 or so distinct CDR3 sequences, with 45% to 50% observed a single time. Input material: blood. These receptor sequences come from a man aged 30-40 years in good health.

This clonotype was counted between two and nine times. This rearrangement joins TRBV3-1 to TRBJ2-3; 7 nucleotides align to TRBD1. The CDR3 extends over 17 amino acids. The junction had 9 bases not matched to a gene; V was cut back by 1 base and J by 2 bases. From germline, CDR1 is LGHDT and CDR2 YNNKEL (reference sequence). As DNA, the CDR3 is TGTGCCAGCAGCCAAGCCCGACCCAGGGGGATCACAGATACGCAGTATTTT. Translated, it gives CASSQARPRGITDTQYF.

The rearrangement uses TRBV7-2 and TRBJ1-1; D uncertain. The germline V gene encodes CDR1 SGHTA and CDR2 FQGNSA. The germline V and J ends were trimmed by 0 bases and 0 bases, with 11 bases remaining between them. The CDR3 runs 16 residues. CDR3 in amino acids: CASSLASAVLNTEAFF. CDR3 DNA sequence: TGTGCCAGCAGCTTAGCATCGGCCGTTTTGAACACTGAAGCTTTCTTT.

This clonotype was found a few times. This sequence joins TRBV12-3 or TRBV12-4 and TRBJ2-7; D gene uncertain. The ends were cut back, 5 bases at V and 3 bases at J, with 11 bases in the middle. The CDR3 spans 13 residues. This chain's CDR3 is CASSPAPDYEQYF. The CDR3, as DNA: TGTGCCAGCAGTCCGGCACCCGACTACGAGCAGTACTTC.

This clonotype was seen only a few times. The chain is built from TRBV27 and TRBJ2-1; D call uncertain. The germline V gene has CDR1 MNHEY and CDR2 SMNVEV (reference sequence). The CDR3 has 13 residues. V was cut by 6 bases and J by 6 bases, with 12 bases left in between. The CDR3 loop reads CASRVEFSNEQFF. The CDR3 DNA follows: TGTGCCAGCAGAGTGGAGTTCTCCAATGAGCAGTTCTTC.